This TCR beta chain was obtained from a study of CD8 T cells in Susac syndrome. Broader study findings: Individuals included in the TCR sequencing and HLA analysis were acknowledged by the study to be relatively few in number.

Sequencing of TCR beta covered CD8+ and CD4+ T cells obtained from blood. Through negative isolation, CD4+ and CD8+ T cells were obtained, while TEMRA cells were enriched using FACS. A quantity of about 0.5 to 1 ug RNA underwent reverse transcription using random hexamers. Amplification of the TCR beta CDR3 was carried out by immunoSEQ multiplex PCR, which spanned a total of 54 Vbeta and 13 Jbeta segments. TCRdb passed the immunoSEQ multiplex PCR reads through MiXCR, listing each CDR3 protein once. The sample lists 120,000 to 150,000 distinct CDR3 sequences, approximately 96% occurring once. The length of the CDR3 is 14 residues. Germline CDR1 SGHRS, CDR2 YFSETQ. V was shortened by 0 bases and J by 8 bases, with 14 bases between the two germline ends. Worth noting for this clonotype: Its antigen is not known.

The sequenced sample was CD4+ T cells from PBMCs. The sequence came from a human donor with multiple sclerosis. The V and J genes are TRBV5-1 and TRBJ1-1; TRBD1 might be the D (6 bases). As DNA, the CDR3 is TGCGCCAGCAGCTTGGCAATGACAGGCGTAGAAGCTTTCTTT. This gives the protein CASSLAMTGVEAFF.